This TCR beta chain was documented in a study of blood T cell repertoires in COVID-19. The cohort comprised adults aged roughly 18 to 90 years residing in about two dozen US areas. In the authors' methods: Estimates of nucleated cell counts were drawn from the amplification of reference gene primers. Profiling relied on immunoSEQ multiplex PCR, and the TCRdb table lists in-frame clones only, not all of them. That table gives V, J and clone size, and the DNA gave D and trimming. The sample has approximately 300,000 clones, roughly 88% seen once. Sequenced input: PBMCs or T cells enriched from blood (not recorded which). The sequence derives from a woman aged 25-40 years who had recovered from COVID-19.

The CDR3 spells CASSSRTGTSYNEQFF. The DNA for the CDR3 is TGTGCCAGCAGCTCAAGGACCGGGACATCCTACAATGAGCAGTTCTTC. The chain combines TRBV7-2 with TRBJ2-1, with D perhaps matching TRBD1 (6 bases). This CDR3 contains 16 residues. Deletions cut 4 bases from V and 1 base from J, with 14 bases between. The germline CDR1 and CDR2 sequences are SGHTA and FQGNSA. The whole variable domain, remainder taken from reference TRBV7-2 and TRBJ2-1, is GAGVSQSPSNKVTEKGKDVELRCDPISGHTALYWYRQSLGQGLEFLIYFQGNSAPDKSGLPSDRFSAERTGGSVSTLTIQRTQQEDSAVYLCASSSRTGTSYNEQFFGPGTRLTVL.